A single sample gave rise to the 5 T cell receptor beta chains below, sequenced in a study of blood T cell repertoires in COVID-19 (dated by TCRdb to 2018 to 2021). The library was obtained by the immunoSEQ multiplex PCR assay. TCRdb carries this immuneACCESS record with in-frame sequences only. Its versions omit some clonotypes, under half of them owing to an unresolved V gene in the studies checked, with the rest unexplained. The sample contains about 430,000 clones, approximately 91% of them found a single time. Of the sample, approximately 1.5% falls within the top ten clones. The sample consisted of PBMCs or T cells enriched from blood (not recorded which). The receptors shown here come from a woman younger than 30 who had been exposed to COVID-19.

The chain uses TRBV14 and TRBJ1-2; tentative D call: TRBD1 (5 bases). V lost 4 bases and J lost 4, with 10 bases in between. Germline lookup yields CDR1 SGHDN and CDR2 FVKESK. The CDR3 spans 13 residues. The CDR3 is CASSPQGSYGYTF. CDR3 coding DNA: TGTGCCAGCAGCCCCCAGGGATCCTATGGCTACACCTTC.

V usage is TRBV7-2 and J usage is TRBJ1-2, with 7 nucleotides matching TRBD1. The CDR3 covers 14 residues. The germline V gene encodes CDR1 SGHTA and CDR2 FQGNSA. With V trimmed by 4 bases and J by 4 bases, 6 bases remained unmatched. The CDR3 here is CASSSSDRIYGYTF. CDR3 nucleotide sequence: TGTGCCAGCAGCTCTTCGGACAGGATCTATGGCTACACCTTC.

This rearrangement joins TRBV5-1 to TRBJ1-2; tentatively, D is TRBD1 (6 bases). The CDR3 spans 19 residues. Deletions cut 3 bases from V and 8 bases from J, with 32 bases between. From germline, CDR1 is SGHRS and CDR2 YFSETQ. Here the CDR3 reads CASSSQGRQVISSVSGYTF. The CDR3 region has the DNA TGCGCCAGCAGCTCTCAAGGAAGACAGGTTATAAGTTCGGTGAGCGGCTACACCTTC.

The CDR3, as DNA: TGTGCCAGCTCACCATCGAGACTAGCGGGAGACAATGAGCAGTTCTTC. This sequence encodes CASSPSRLAGDNEQFF. The J gene is TRBJ2-1, the V gene TRBV18; TRBD2 matches 12 bases. This CDR3 is built from 16 residues. The germline CDR1 and CDR2 sequences are KGHSH and LQKENI. V shed 2 bases, J shed 5 bases, and the junction held 4 bases outside the gene matches.

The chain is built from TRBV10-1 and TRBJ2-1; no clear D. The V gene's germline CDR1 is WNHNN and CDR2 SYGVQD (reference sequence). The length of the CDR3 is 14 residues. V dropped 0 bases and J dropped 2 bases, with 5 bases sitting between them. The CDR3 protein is CASSESGPYNEQFF. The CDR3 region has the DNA TGCGCCAGCAGTGAGTCGGGCCCCTACAATGAGCAGTTCTTC.